The 10 T cell receptor beta chains given below trace back to one sample, sequenced in a study of blood T cell repertoires in COVID-19. The data were produced by immunoSEQ multiplex PCR, yet TCRdb's version contains in-frame clones alone and is incomplete. The table shows 200,000 or so clones, with 80% to 90% occurring only once. What was sequenced was peripheral blood. These receptors were taken from a woman aged 55-70 years who had recovered from COVID-19.

This sequence joins TRBV9 and TRBJ2-2; D may be TRBD2 (6 bases). The CDR3 covers 13 residues. Germline V gives CDR1 SGDLS, CDR2 YYNGEE. The V gene lost 4 bases and the J gene lost 6 bases, with 10 bases spanning the gap. CDR3 sequence: CASSSGGAGELFF. The CDR3 bases are TGTGCCAGCAGCTCCGGGGGAGCCGGGGAGCTGTTTTTT.

This clone has only a few counts. The chain joins TRBV29-1 to TRBJ1-2, with 9 bases that match TRBD1. Trimming cost V 3 bases and J 5 bases; bases outside gene matches: 7. The CDR3 sequence is 14 residues long. Germline V CDR1 and CDR2: SQVTM, ANQGSEA. For the CDR3, the DNA is TGCAGCGTTGATCGGACAGGGGAAGCATATGGCTACACCTTC. This codes for CSVDRTGEAYGYTF.

This sequence joins TRBV4-1 and TRBJ2-7; D gene ambiguous. The length of the CDR3 is 14 residues. With 2 bases removed from V and 6 bases from J, the gap between germline ends came to 14 bases. The germline gives CDR1 MGHRA, CDR2 YSYEKL. DNA for the CDR3: TGCGCCAGCAGCCAACCCCCCTCGGGTCCCGAGCAGTACTTC. It is translated as CASSQPPSGPEQYF.

The chain employs TRBV30 and TRBJ2-3; 8 positions agree with TRBD2. CDR3 length: 14 amino acids. Losses at the gene ends were 3 bases for V and 6 bases for J; bases not matched to a gene: 8. CDR1 and CDR2 (germline): GTSNPN, SVGIG (reference sequence). The CDR3, as DNA: TGTGCCTGGAGAACTAGCGGTTCGTCGGATACGCAGTATTTT. Its translation: CAWRTSGSSDTQYF.

The chain is built from TRBV6-1 and TRBJ2-5, with D tentatively TRBD1 (6 bases). This CDR3 contains 16 residues. Germline V CDR1 and CDR2: MNHNS, SASEGT. The V end lost 2 bases, the J end lost 5 bases, and 18 bases lay between the germline ends. This CDR3 is CASSETVLGAQETQYF. CDR3 in DNA: TGTGCCAGCAGTGAAACGGTTTTGGGGGCTCAGGAGACCCAGTACTTC.

The chain uses TRBV10-3 and TRBJ1-4; D ambiguous. V lost 10 bases and J lost 0, with 15 bases in between. This CDR3 comprises 15 residues. The germline gives CDR1 ENHRY, CDR2 SYGVKD. CDR3 region: CATTRTGATNEKLFF. CDR3 coding DNA: TGTGCCACCACTAGGACGGGTGCAACTAATGAAAAACTGTTTTTT.

The chain links TRBV5-4 to TRBJ1-4; 8 nucleotides line up with TRBD1. V dropped 4 bases and J dropped 7; count of bases not matched to a gene: 12. The CDR3 has 16 residues. Germline loops: CDR1 SGHNT, CDR2 YYREEE (reference sequence). In DNA form, the CDR3 reads TGTGCCAGCAGCGGAGGGGTCCAGGGGGCGGCTGAAAAACTGTTTTTT. It yields the protein CASSGGVQGAAEKLFF.

Written as DNA, the CDR3 is TGCAGCGTTGCGACAGTCCCCTACGAGCAGTACTTC. Its translation: CSVATVPYEQYF. The chain couples TRBV29-1 to TRBJ2-7; D perhaps matches TRBD1 (5 bases). CDR1 is SQVTM, CDR2 ANQGSEA, per germline. With 4 bases removed from V and 2 bases from J, the gap between germline ends came to 9 bases. The CDR3 extends over 12 amino acids.

The rearrangement uses TRBV5-1 and TRBJ2-1; 10 bases line up with TRBD2. This CDR3 spans 15 amino acids. Germline values: CDR1 SGHRS, CDR2 YFSETQ. Germline trimming cut 3 bases from V and 12 bases from J; bases unmatched to any gene: 12. CDR3 residues: CASSSGRSGGDPQFF. CDR3 in DNA: TGCGCCAGCAGCTCCGGGAGGAGCGGGGGGGACCCGCAGTTCTTC.

The chain is built from TRBV5-1 and TRBJ2-3, with 8 bases fitting TRBD2. Per germline, CDR1 SGHRS and CDR2 YFSETQ. This CDR3 is 15 amino acids long. Trimming removed 0 bases from V and 5 bases from J; junction bases left unmatched: 5. The CDR3 DNA follows: TGCGCCAGCAGCTTGGATAGCGGGGCCGGAGATACGCAGTATTTT. Translated, it gives CASSLDSGAGDTQYF.